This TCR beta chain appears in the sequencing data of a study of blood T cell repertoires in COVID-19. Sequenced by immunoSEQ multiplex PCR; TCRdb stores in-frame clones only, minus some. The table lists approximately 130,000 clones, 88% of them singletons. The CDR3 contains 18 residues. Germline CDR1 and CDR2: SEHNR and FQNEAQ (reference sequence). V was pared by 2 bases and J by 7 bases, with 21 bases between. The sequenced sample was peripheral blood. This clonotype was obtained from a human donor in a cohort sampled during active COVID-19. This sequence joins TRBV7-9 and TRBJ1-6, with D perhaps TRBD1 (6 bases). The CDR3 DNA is TGTGCCAGCAGCTTACCGTCGACAGGCCCCTTGCTCAATTCACCCCTCCACTTT. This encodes CASSLPSTGPLLNSPLHF.